Presented here are 30 T cell receptor beta chains from one specimen sequenced in a study of cytomegalovirus exposure and HLA in healthy donors. Generated by immunoSEQ multiplex PCR, the TCRdb table keeps only in-frame clones and is missing some. Here the sample spans 150,000 to 200,000 clones, 85% being singletons. The sample consisted of PBMCs. Receptors were obtained from a young man in good health and CMV-seropositive.

This rearrangement joins TRBV28 to TRBJ1-1, with D uncertain. V was clipped by 3 bases and J by 7 bases, with 6 bases between them. Germline lookup yields CDR1 MDHEN and CDR2 SYDVKM. There are 11 residues in the CDR3. The CDR3 nucleotides are TGTGCCAGCAGTTTCGGGATTGAAGCTTTCTTT. Protein sequence: CASSFGIEAFF.

The chain combines TRBV5-1 with TRBJ1-1, with no clear D. The CDR3 spans 13 residues. Trimming shortened V by 6 bases and J by 4 bases, and 13 bases separated the two germline ends. Germline V gene lookup returns CDR1 SGHRS and CDR2 YFSETQ. DNA for the CDR3: TGCGCCAGCATTCCGGCTACGGGCACTGAAGCTTTCTTT. This codes for CASIPATGTEAFF.

This chain joins TRBV30 and TRBJ1-2, with D tentatively TRBD1 (6 bases). Germline CDR1 is GTSNPN and CDR2 is SVGIG (reference sequence). The V gene lost 0 bases and the J gene lost 5 bases, with 13 bases spanning the gap. The CDR3 spans 14 residues. Here the CDR3 DNA reads TGTGCCTGGAGTGTGGGGACAATGGAGTATGGCTACACCTTC. Protein sequence: CAWSVGTMEYGYTF.

CDR3 residues: CASSGESGLAGNEQFF. The CDR3 region has the DNA TGTGCCAGCAGCGGGGAATCGGGACTAGCGGGCAATGAGCAGTTCTTC. The chain has TRBV9 and TRBJ2-1; 12 nucleotides agree with TRBD2. Germline CDR1 is SGDLS and CDR2 is YYNGEE. The CDR3 is 16 amino acids. With 3 bases clipped from V and 6 bases from J, the junction kept 7 bases outside the gene matches.

J is TRBJ2-7 and V is TRBV10-2, with D tentatively TRBD2 (5 bases). V lost 2 bases to trimming and J lost 4 bases, with 12 bases between them. Germline loops: CDR1 WSHSY, CDR2 SAAADI. The CDR3 is 14 residues long. For the CDR3, the DNA is TGCGCCAGCAGTGAGGTACGGGGTCGGTACGAGCAGTACTTC. Translation gives CASSEVRGRYEQYF.

Here the CDR3 DNA reads TGTGCCAGCAGGGGGACTAGCGGGGGCGAGCAGTACTTC. Protein product: CASRGTSGGEQYF. The V call is TRBV2, the J call TRBJ2-7; 14 bases align to TRBD2. The V segment lost 6 bases and the J segment 6 bases; nucleotides outside the gene matches: 1. CDR3 length equals 13 residues. The germline CDR1 and CDR2 sequences are SNHLY and FYNNEI.

The chain has TRBV4-2 and TRBJ2-1; 9 positions agree with TRBD2. V was pared by 0 bases and J by 7 bases, with 7 bases of the junction left unmatched. CDR1 and CDR2 from the germline V gene are LGHNA and YNFKEQ. CDR3 length: 16 amino acids. CDR3 nucleotides: TGTGCCAGCAGCCAAGATCTGGCGGGGGGGCGGAATGAGCAGTTCTTC. Protein sequence: CASSQDLAGGRNEQFF.

V and J are TRBV28 and TRBJ1-2; 9 nucleotides align to TRBD1. This CDR3 is 14 amino acids long. CDR1 is MDHEN and CDR2 is SYDVKM in the germline V gene. Trimming took 4 bases from V and 8 from J; bases not matched to a gene: 8. The CDR3 loop is CASSYGDRVRGYTF. The CDR3 DNA reads as TGTGCCAGCAGTTACGGGGACAGGGTACGAGGCTACACCTTC.

The chain has TRBV7-9 and TRBJ2-1; D is undetermined. The CDR3 has 12 amino acids. Trimming cost V 5 bases and J 15 bases, with 17 bases left between them. In germline, CDR1 is SEHNR, CDR2 FQNEAQ (reference sequence). The CDR3 coding sequence is TGTGCCAGCAGCCTCGCCCCAGACATCGGGTTCTTC. Translated: CASSLAPDIGFF.

The genes are TRBV5-1 and TRBJ1-5, with a possible D match to TRBD1 (6 bases). V lost 0 bases, J lost 4 bases, and 11 bases lay in between. The germline gives CDR1 SGHRS, CDR2 YFSETQ. CDR3 length: 15 amino acids. CDR3 protein: CASSLGTGMNQPQHF. The CDR3 DNA reads as TGCGCCAGCAGCTTGGGTACAGGGATGAATCAGCCCCAGCATTTT.

The chain recombines TRBV19 with TRBJ1-5; 7 nucleotides line up with TRBD1. J lost 15 bases, V lost 10 bases, and 18 bases had no gene match. The CDR3 spans 13 residues. The germline V gene has CDR1 LNHDA and CDR2 SQIVND (reference sequence). This CDR3 reads CATSPGQVMRRHF. CDR3 DNA: TGTGCCACCAGCCCCGGACAGGTCATGAGACGGCATTTT.

This chain connects TRBV27 to TRBJ1-2, with no clear D. The CDR3 loop spans 13 amino acids. Germline V lookup: CDR1 MNHEY, CDR2 SMNVEV (reference sequence). The V end lost 3 bases, the J end lost 3 bases, and 8 bases lay between the germline ends. The CDR3 region is CASSFGQHYGYTF. The DNA of the CDR3 is TGTGCCAGCAGTTTTGGGCAACACTATGGCTACACCTTC.

The rearrangement uses TRBV4-1 and TRBJ2-6; the D gene is possibly TRBD1 (5 bases). The CDR3 is 17 amino acids. Germline-derived CDR1 and CDR2 are MGHRA and YSYEKL. V lost 0 bases, J lost 2 bases, and 11 bases lay in between. CDR3 sequence: CASSQDSAQAGANVLTF. DNA for the CDR3: TGCGCCAGCAGCCAAGATTCGGCACAGGCTGGGGCCAACGTCCTGACTTTC.

V and J are TRBV30 and TRBJ2-7; 7 positions match TRBD2. The trim removed 5 bases at V and 3 bases at J, leaving 1 base unmatched. CDR1 and CDR2 (germline): GTSNPN, SVGIG (reference sequence). The CDR3 is made up of 11 amino acids. This CDR3 reads CAWGEGYEQYF. CDR3 sequence (DNA): TGTGCCTGGGGGGAGGGCTACGAGCAGTACTTC.

This clone was counted between two and nine times. The V call is TRBV10-2, the J call TRBJ2-1; 12 nucleotides match TRBD2. The CDR3 totals 15 residues. Germline CDR1 WSHSY, CDR2 SAAADI. Unmatched junction bases numbered 6, after V lost 8 bases and J lost 4 bases. CDR3 sequence: CASADLAGGYNEQFF. Written as DNA, the CDR3 is TGCGCCAGCGCCGACCTAGCGGGAGGGTACAATGAGCAGTTCTTC.

J is TRBJ2-3 and V is TRBV27, with TRBD2 matching 8 bases. J was trimmed by 6 bases and V by 6 bases; bases with no gene match: 11. The germline gives CDR1 MNHEY, CDR2 SMNVEV (reference sequence). This CDR3 has 15 residues. The chain's CDR3 is CASRKRERSSDTQYF. DNA of the CDR3: TGTGCCAGCAGGAAGCGGGAGAGGAGTTCGGATACGCAGTATTTT.

V and J are TRBV5-1 and TRBJ2-1, with D possibly matching TRBD2 (5 bases). With 0 bases removed from V and 8 bases from J, the gap between germline ends came to 9 bases. The CDR3 has 13 residues. In germline, CDR1 is SGHRS, CDR2 YFSETQ. The DNA of the CDR3 is TGCGCCAGCAGCTTGGTAGCGACCCATGAGCAGTTCTTC. Translated, it gives CASSLVATHEQFF.

The V call is TRBV30, the J call TRBJ1-5; D ambiguous. The V gene lost 1 base and the J gene lost 7 bases, with 11 bases spanning the gap. This CDR3 is built from 13 residues. The germline V gene encodes CDR1 GTSNPN and CDR2 SVGIG (reference sequence). The DNA for the CDR3 is TGTGCCTGGAGTGCAGTCCGCGGCCAGCCCCAGCATTTT. This codes for CAWSAVRGQPQHF. Based on the CDR3 plus reference TRBV30 and TRBJ1-5, the full variable domain is SQTIHQWPATLVQPVGSPLSLECTVEGTSNPNLYWYRQAAGRGLQLLFYSVGIGQISSEVPQNLSASRPQDRQFILSSKKLLLSDSGFYLCAWSAVRGQPQHFGDGTRLSIL.

V usage is TRBV5-1 and J usage is TRBJ2-1; 10 nucleotides line up with TRBD2. V was clipped by 4 bases and J by 2 bases; unmatched bases: 6. CDR3 length: 16 amino acids. Germline V gene lookup returns CDR1 SGHRS and CDR2 YFSETQ. CDR3 DNA sequence: TGCGCCAGCAGCGGGTCCGGGACTAGCGCCTACAATGAGCAGTTCTTC. This sequence encodes CASSGSGTSAYNEQFF.

The chain couples TRBV27 to TRBJ1-1; tentative D call: TRBD1 (5 bases). There are 13 residues in the CDR3. The V end was cut by 8 bases, the J end by 3 bases, with 13 bases between. Germline V gene data show CDR1 as MNHEY and CDR2 as SMNVEV (reference sequence). The CDR3 nucleotides are TGTGCCAGCGGGCCAGGGAGGGACACTGAAGCTTTCTTT. Residues: CASGPGRDTEAFF.

The V gene is TRBV20-1, the J gene TRBJ2-7; D remains ambiguous. Looked up from germline, CDR1 is DFQATT and CDR2 is SNEGSKA (reference sequence). The CDR3 sequence is 9 residues long. V gave up 7 bases and J gave up 6 bases, with 7 bases separating them. CDR3 coding DNA: TGCAGTGACTTTATCGAGCAGTACTTC. Encoded protein: CSDFIEQYF.

For this clone: Other DNA sequences in the sample encode the same CDR3. The gene calls are TRBV30 and TRBJ1-5; D gene uncertain. The CDR3 has 13 residues. Deletions cut 0 bases from V and 2 bases from J, with 5 bases between. Per the germline V gene, CDR1 is GTSNPN and CDR2 is SVGIG (reference sequence). CDR3 sequence reads: CAWSVLGNQPQHF. The CDR3 bases are TGTGCCTGGAGTGTACTGGGCAATCAGCCCCAGCATTTT.

The genes are TRBV5-1 and TRBJ2-2; 7 nucleotides align to TRBD1. The V and J ends lost 4 bases and 4 bases, in that order; junction bases with no gene match: 7. Germline V CDR1 and CDR2: SGHRS, YFSETQ. The CDR3 extends over 15 amino acids. DNA of the CDR3: TGCGCCAGCAGCGTCCCACAGGGGAGCACCGGGGAGCTGTTTTTT. This gives the protein CASSVPQGSTGELFF.

This clone occurred once. V is TRBV4-1 and J is TRBJ2-5; TRBD2 matches 8 bases. The junction had 6 bases not matched to a gene; V was cut back by 1 base and J by 2 bases. The CDR3 contains 16 residues. CDR1 and CDR2 from the germline V gene are MGHRA and YSYEKL. The CDR3 loop is CASSQAHGGVQETQYF. CDR3 sequence (DNA): TGCGCCAGCAGCCAAGCCCACGGGGGGGTACAAGAGACCCAGTACTTC.

The chain links TRBV5-6 to TRBJ1-5; 8 nucleotides align to TRBD1. The ends lost 3 bases at V and 3 bases at J; junction bases unmatched: 14. The CDR3 loop spans 18 amino acids. Germline V gene lookup returns CDR1 SGHDT and CDR2 YYEEEE. CDR3 in amino acids: CASSSLLTTGAFNQPQHF. The CDR3 nucleotides are TGTGCCAGCAGCTCCCTCCTAACGACAGGGGCCTTCAATCAGCCCCAGCATTTT. The full variable domain, its missing parts supplied by reference TRBV5-6 and TRBJ1-5, is DAGVTQSPTHLIKTRGQQVTLRCSPKSGHDTVSWYQQALGQGPQFIFQYYEEEERQRGNFPDRFSGHQFPNYSSELNVNALLLGDSALYLCASSSLLTTGAFNQPQHFGDGTRLSIL.

This chain links TRBV7-6 with TRBJ2-3; D possibly corresponds to TRBD2 (5 bases). The V and J ends lost 5 bases and 5 bases respectively, with 11 bases between them. Per germline, CDR1 SGHVS and CDR2 FNYEAQ. This CDR3 spans 13 amino acids. The CDR3 DNA reads as TGTGCCAGCAGCCCTAGGAGCGGAGATACGCAGTATTTT. Amino acids: CASSPRSGDTQYF.

This chain links TRBV10-1 with TRBJ2-7; TRBD1 matches 9 bases. The germline CDR1 and CDR2 sequences are WNHNN and SYGVQD (reference sequence). The CDR3 consists of 15 residues. J gave up 3 bases and V 3 bases, and 6 bases lay outside the gene matches. The DNA of the CDR3 is TGCGCCAGCAGTGATCCCACAGGGGGCGTCTACGAGCAGTACTTC. It encodes CASSDPTGGVYEQYF.

V usage is TRBV11-3 and J usage is TRBJ2-7, with D perhaps matching TRBD2 (5 bases). The CDR3 extends over 13 amino acids. Trimming cost V 1 base and J 3 bases, with 7 bases left between them. Germline CDR1 reads SGHNT; CDR2 reads YENEEA. The CDR3 spells CASSLVGGYEQYF. The CDR3 nucleotides read TGTGCCAGCAGCTTAGTCGGAGGCTACGAGCAGTACTTC.

The V and J genes are TRBV9 and TRBJ2-3; D perhaps matches TRBD2 (6 bases). This CDR3 contains 15 residues. Germline V lookup: CDR1 SGDLS, CDR2 YYNGEE. Deletions cut 0 bases from V and 1 base from J, with 9 bases between. The CDR3 reads CASSVASAGTDTQYF. CDR3 nucleotide sequence: TGTGCCAGCAGCGTAGCTAGCGCCGGCACAGATACGCAGTATTTT.

The sample holds one count of this clone. The V call is TRBV5-4, the J call TRBJ1-2; 9 bases agree with TRBD1. V shed 3 bases and J 1 base; nucleotides not matched to a gene: 4. Germline V gives CDR1 SGHNT, CDR2 YYREEE (reference sequence). This CDR3 is 15 amino acids long. The CDR3 here is CASSSGTGFNYGYTF. In DNA form, the CDR3 reads TGTGCCAGCAGCTCCGGGACAGGGTTTAACTATGGCTACACCTTC.